These 17 T cell receptor beta chains were all obtained from the same sample, sequenced in a study of human T cells and chemical hapten exposure. This sample's time point: pre-sensitization, week 0. Treatment denoted: therapeutic diphenylcyclopropenone sensitization with weekly scalp DPC. From the RACE reads, TCRdb called clonotypes with MiXCR, one entry per CDR3 protein. The repertoire holds around 300,000 distinct CDR3 sequences, with just under 8% as singletons. The specimen was whole blood, collected in connection with sensitization to the hapten diphenylcyclopropenone (DPC). All receptors come from a man aged 18 to 30 with alopecia areata. Some clones in this sample may be carry-over from other donors' samples.

This chain connects TRBV15 to TRBJ1-1; D might be TRBD1 (5 bases). The CDR3 has 13 residues. Germline values: CDR1 LNHNV, CDR2 YYDKDF (reference sequence). With 1 base removed from V and 4 bases from J, the gap between germline ends came to 7 bases. CDR3 region: CATSRVGGTEAFF. The CDR3, as DNA: TGTGCCACCAGCAGAGTGGGGGGCACTGAAGCTTTCTTT.

There are many counts of this clonotype. The V call is TRBV7-3, the J call TRBJ1-1; D possibly corresponds to TRBD1 (6 bases). This CDR3 has 13 amino acids. Trimming stripped 3 bases from V and 4 bases from J, with 9 bases between. From germline, CDR1 is SGHTA and CDR2 FQGTGA. In DNA form, the CDR3 reads TGTGCCAGCAGCTTTACAGGGTTCACTGAAGCTTTCTTT. This codes for CASSFTGFTEAFF.

This clonotype was detected a few times. This chain joins TRBV4-3 and TRBJ1-1; tentative D call: TRBD1 (6 bases). With 0 bases removed from V and 0 bases from J, the gap between germline ends came to 17 bases. This CDR3 is 18 amino acids long. The V gene's germline CDR1 is LGHNA and CDR2 YSLEER. The CDR3 region has the DNA TGCGCCAGCAGCCAAGATTCATGGGGGGCCTCAATGAACACTGAAGCTTTCTTT. Its protein is CASSQDSWGASMNTEAFF.

There are a few counts of this clonotype. CDR3 sequence: CASSIGDRGRETQYF. CDR3 sequence (DNA): TGTGCCAGCAGCATCGGGGACAGGGGCAGGGAGACCCAGTACTTC. The chain is built from TRBV7-9 and TRBJ2-5, with 10 bases lining up with TRBD1. In germline, CDR1 is SEHNR, CDR2 FQNEAQ (reference sequence). The V gene end was trimmed by 5 bases and the J gene end by 5 bases; junction bases not matched to a gene: 8. This CDR3 has 15 amino acids.

This clonotype has at least ten counts. V is TRBV12-3 or TRBV12-4 and J is TRBJ1-5, with a tentative D call TRBD1 (5 bases). The CDR3 extends over 14 amino acids. With 4 bases removed from V and 2 bases from J, the gap between germline ends came to 9 bases. CDR3 nucleotides: TGTGCCAGCAGTTCGGGACGGGGCAATCAGCCCCAGCATTTT. Protein product: CASSSGRGNQPQHF.

As DNA, the CDR3 is TGTGCCAGCAGTTACCGAGCGACGGTAAACACTGAAGCTTTCTTT. Translated: CASSYRATVNTEAFF. V is TRBV6-5 and J is TRBJ1-1; D gene ambiguous. Germline CDR1 and CDR2: MNHEY and SVGAGI. V dropped 2 bases and J dropped 2 bases, with 12 bases sitting between them. CDR3 length: 15 residues.

The gene calls are TRBV5-1 and TRBJ2-2; tentatively, D is TRBD1 or TRBD2 (5 bases each). V dropped 0 bases and J dropped 5 bases, with 23 bases sitting between them. Germline V CDR1 and CDR2: SGHRS, YFSETQ. There are 19 residues in the CDR3. CDR3 sequence (DNA): TGCGCCAGCAGCTTGGTTCCGGGACCTCAACGGGGTGATACCGGGGAGCTGTTTTTT. Its translation is CASSLVPGPQRGDTGELFF.

The chain uses TRBV25-1 and TRBJ1-6, with a possible D match to TRBD1 (5 bases). Deletions cut 2 bases from V and 7 bases from J, with 15 bases between. Germline CDR1 reads MGHDK; CDR2 reads SYGVNS. The CDR3 consists of 16 residues. CDR3 region: CASSERGAGLNSPLHF. The DNA for the CDR3 is TGTGCCAGCAGTGAACGGGGAGCAGGGTTAAATTCACCCCTCCACTTT.

The V call is TRBV12-5, the J call TRBJ1-1; weak D call: TRBD1 (5 bases). Deletions cut 4 bases from V and 1 base from J, with 10 bases between. This CDR3 spans 14 amino acids. CDR1 and CDR2 (germline): LGHNT, FRNRAP. The CDR3 DNA reads as TGTGCTAGTGGTTGGCTGGGACCGAACACTGAAGCTTTCTTT. Its translation: CASGWLGPNTEAFF.

The chain employs TRBV20-1 and TRBJ2-7; 10 bases are shared with TRBD1. The germline V gene has CDR1 DFQATT and CDR2 SNEGSKA (reference sequence). V dropped 1 base and J dropped 5; count of bases not matched to a gene: 2. CDR3 length: 13 amino acids. CDR3 residues: CSARVGQGDEQYF. As DNA, the CDR3 is TGCAGTGCTAGAGTTGGACAGGGGGACGAGCAGTACTTC.

This clonotype was seen many times. The chain links TRBV6-6 to TRBJ1-2; a possible D gene is TRBD1 (5 bases). The CDR3 has 16 residues. V dropped 10 bases and J dropped 6 bases, with 27 bases sitting between them. In germline, CDR1 is MNHNY, CDR2 SVGAGI (reference sequence). The CDR3 loop reads CATLHPRDSKKDGYTF. In DNA form, the CDR3 reads TGTGCCACGCTCCACCCCCGGGACTCCAAAAAGGATGGCTACACCTTC.

This clonotype was found a few times. The chain couples TRBV7-2 to TRBJ1-2, with D possibly being TRBD1 (5 bases). This CDR3 region has 14 residues. Germline CDR1 and CDR2: SGHTA and FQGNSA. Trimming removed 5 bases from V and 2 bases from J, with 12 bases in between. CDR3 coding DNA: TGTGCCAGCAGCAGTCGACAGATCAACTATGGCTACACCTTC. Translation gives CASSSRQINYGYTF. Variable domain in full (rest from reference TRBV7-2 and TRBJ1-2): GAGVSQSPSNKVTEKGKDVELRCDPISGHTALYWYRQSLGQGLEFLIYFQGNSAPDKSGLPSDRFSAERTGGSVSTLTIQRTQQEDSAVYLCASSSRQINYGYTFGSGTRLTVV.

There are many counts of this clonotype. This rearrangement joins TRBV24-1 to TRBJ2-2; a possible D gene is TRBD1 (5 bases). The germline CDR1 and CDR2 sequences are KGHDR and SFDVKD. CDR3 size: 14 residues. Between the trimmed V and J ends, which lost 1 base and 6 bases, there was a span of 8 bases. The CDR3 spells CATSDLRGAGELFF. The CDR3 DNA follows: TGTGCCACCAGTGATTTAAGGGGTGCCGGGGAGCTGTTTTTT.

The V and J genes are TRBV12-3 or TRBV12-4 and TRBJ2-3; D might be TRBD2 (7 bases). V lost 5 bases and J 3 bases, leaving 15 bases between the germline ends. The CDR3 is 15 residues long. The CDR3 coding sequence is TGTGCCAGCAGTCTTAGGGGGGGGCGAACAGATACGCAGTATTTT. Its protein product is CASSLRGGRTDTQYF.

In this sample, this clonotype turned up a few times. The chain couples TRBV20-1 to TRBJ1-6, with 10 bases matching TRBD1. The CDR3 length is 14 residues. From germline, CDR1 is DFQATT and CDR2 SNEGSKA (reference sequence). J gave up 8 bases and V 6 bases, and 7 bases lay outside the gene matches. CDR3 sequence: CSAETGGVYSPLHF. The CDR3 nucleotides are TGCAGTGCAGAGACAGGGGGCGTTTATTCACCCCTCCACTTT.

This clonotype was counted many times. The chain carries TRBV10-3 and TRBJ2-7; maybe TRBD1 (5 bases). V was trimmed by 2 bases and J by 3 bases, leaving 5 bases between them. Germline V CDR1 and CDR2: ENHRY, SYGVKD. The CDR3 is 12 amino acids. The CDR3 nucleotides are TGTGCCATCAGTGAGGACAGCTACGAGCAGTACTTC. This encodes CAISEDSYEQYF.

This clonotype was seen ten or more times. The J gene is TRBJ1-5, the V gene TRBV6-5; D ambiguous. The CDR3 extends over 14 amino acids. Germline values: CDR1 MNHEY, CDR2 SVGAGI. V was cut by 4 bases and J by 5 bases, with 12 bases left in between. CDR3 nucleotides: TGTGCCAGCAGTTTGTCTTCCTGGGATCAGCCCCAGCATTTT. Its protein is CASSLSSWDQPQHF.